One and the same sample provided the 29 T cell receptor beta chains below, sequenced in a study of shared clonotypes between healthy human individuals. Only in-frame clones appear in the TCRdb table, and some are missing; sequencing was by immunoSEQ multiplex PCR. The top ten hold about 9.3% of the sample, which has fewer than 400,000 clones, approximately 79% seen once. Sequenced input: memory CD4+ T cells sorted from blood. As for subset: CD45RA-negative fraction. These receptors were taken from a man aged 25 to 45 in good health.

The V and J genes are TRBV28 and TRBJ2-1; weak D call: TRBD2 (5 bases). V was pared by 5 bases and J by 2 bases, with 19 bases between. CDR3 length equals 17 residues. Germline values: CDR1 MDHEN, CDR2 SYDVKM. CDR3 sequence: CASSRLNLRATYNEQFF. The CDR3 bases are TGTGCCAGCAGTCGCCTCAATTTGAGGGCGACCTACAATGAGCAGTTCTTC.

The chain uses TRBV28 and TRBJ2-7, with D unclear. This CDR3 is built from 17 residues. From germline, CDR1 is MDHEN and CDR2 SYDVKM. V was shortened by 4 bases and J by 0 bases, with 19 bases between the two germline ends. CDR3 sequence (DNA): TGTGCCAGCAGTTCGCAGGATGGTCCAGAAAACTCCTACGAGCAGTACTTC. Translated: CASSSQDGPENSYEQYF. Full variable domain (rest looked up from reference TRBV28 and TRBJ2-7): DVKVTQSSRYLVKRTGEKVFLECVQDMDHENMFWYRQDPGLGLRLIYFSYDVKMKEKGDIPEGYSVSREKKERFSLILESASTNQTSMYLCASSSQDGPENSYEQYFGPGTRLTVT.

The V gene is TRBV27, the J gene TRBJ2-3; D remains ambiguous. Trimming pared 6 bases from V and 0 bases from J, leaving 4 bases between. Germline V gives CDR1 MNHEY, CDR2 SMNVEV (reference sequence). The CDR3 totals 12 residues. For the CDR3, the DNA is TGTGCCAGCAGGGACAGCACAGATACGCAGTATTTT. It yields the protein CASRDSTDTQYF.

The chain employs TRBV2 and TRBJ1-4; 7 positions match TRBD1. V lost 5 bases and J lost 3; bases outside the gene matches: 3. The germline CDR1 and CDR2 sequences are SNHLY and FYNNEI. The CDR3 is made up of 14 amino acids. The CDR3 DNA follows: TGTGCCAGCAGTCCAGGGGGTCCTAATGAAAAACTGTTTTTT. Its translation is CASSPGGPNEKLFF.

The rearrangement links TRBV5-1 to TRBJ2-1; TRBD2 aligns across 12 bases. Germline V gene lookup returns CDR1 SGHRS and CDR2 YFSETQ. V dropped 4 bases and J dropped 4; count of bases not matched to a gene: 3. The length of the CDR3 is 15 residues. CDR3 in amino acids: CASSPGLAGYNEQFF. The CDR3 DNA reads as TGCGCCAGCAGCCCCGGACTAGCGGGGTACAATGAGCAGTTCTTC.

The genes are TRBV6-6 and TRBJ2-4, with no clear D. This CDR3 spans 11 amino acids. Trimming removed 9 bases at V and 0 bases at J, with 3 bases between. Germline V lookup: CDR1 MNHNY, CDR2 SVGAGI (reference sequence). The CDR3 DNA reads as TGTGCCAGTAAAGCCAAAAACATTCAGTACTTC. It specifies CASKAKNIQYF.

This clone was found once. V is TRBV2 and J is TRBJ1-2, with D uncertain. CDR3 length: 12 residues. V lost 4 bases and J 7 bases, leaving 10 bases between the germline ends. Germline V gene sequence: CDR1 SNHLY, CDR2 FYNNEI. The CDR3 region is CASSAGSLGYTF. The DNA for the CDR3 is TGTGCCAGCAGTGCAGGCAGCCTTGGCTACACCTTC.

This sequence joins TRBV2 and TRBJ2-1, with D tentatively TRBD2 (6 bases). Germline V gene sequence: CDR1 SNHLY, CDR2 FYNNEI. This CDR3 contains 12 residues. Trimming left V 5 bases short and J 6 bases short, with 8 bases between. The CDR3 reads CASSRLVNEQFF. The CDR3 DNA is TGTGCCAGCAGTAGACTAGTCAATGAGCAGTTCTTC.

This sequence joins TRBV4-3 and TRBJ1-2; no clear D gene. Per the germline V gene, CDR1 is LGHNA and CDR2 is YSLEER. V was cut by 0 bases and J by 0 bases, with 8 bases left in between. This CDR3 has 15 residues. The CDR3 region is CASSQDPGTNYGYTF. CDR3 DNA sequence: TGCGCCAGCAGCCAAGATCCCGGGACTAACTATGGCTACACCTTC.

This sequence joins TRBV5-8 and TRBJ2-5, with D perhaps TRBD1 (5 bases). V was pared by 1 base and J by 3 bases, with 13 bases between. The CDR3 consists of 15 residues. CDR1 and CDR2 from the germline V gene are SGHTS and YDEGEE. Written as DNA, the CDR3 is TGTGCCAGCAGCTTGAATGGGGCATTTGAAGAGACCCAGTACTTC. Its protein is CASSLNGAFEETQYF.

The V gene is TRBV15, the J gene TRBJ1-2; D not resolved. From germline, CDR1 is LNHNV and CDR2 YYDKDF (reference sequence). V lost 0 bases to trimming and J lost 2 bases, with 10 bases between them. CDR3 length: 15 amino acids. This CDR3 is CATSRDAGRNYGYTF. In nucleotides, the CDR3 is TGTGCCACCAGCAGAGATGCGGGCAGGAACTATGGCTACACCTTC.

The rearrangement uses TRBV6-1 and TRBJ1-5; D is uncertain. V lost 7 bases and J 5 bases, leaving 18 bases between the germline ends. This CDR3 spans 15 amino acids. Germline CDR1 MNHNS, CDR2 SASEGT. The CDR3 loop reads CASTWAGFSDQPQHF. As DNA, the CDR3 is TGTGCCAGCACCTGGGCGGGGTTTTCGGATCAGCCCCAGCATTTT.

The chain recombines TRBV19 with TRBJ1-2; D gene uncertain. Between the trimmed V and J ends, which lost 8 bases and 8 bases, there was a span of 15 bases. The CDR3 spans 12 residues. Germline V gives CDR1 LNHDA, CDR2 SQIVND (reference sequence). DNA for the CDR3: TGTGCCAGTTCGTCCTTCCCGGGAGGCTACACCTTC. This codes for CASSSFPGGYTF.

The chain recombines TRBV19 with TRBJ2-2; 7 nucleotides line up with TRBD1. Germline CDR1 is LNHDA and CDR2 is SQIVND (reference sequence). With 0 bases clipped from V and 6 bases from J, the junction kept 1 base outside the gene matches. There are 14 residues in the CDR3. The CDR3 sequence: CASSIDGTAGELFF. The CDR3 DNA reads as TGTGCCAGTAGTATAGATGGGACAGCCGGGGAGCTGTTTTTT.

This chain connects TRBV6-6 to TRBJ2-1; 8 bases are a match to TRBD2. This CDR3 is built from 15 residues. Germline CDR1 reads MNHNY; CDR2 reads SVGAGI (reference sequence). V lost 6 bases to trimming and J lost 8 bases; unmatched junction nucleotides: 12. In DNA, the CDR3 is TGTGCCAGCAGACACCTCGGACTAGCAACTGATGAGCAGTTCTTC. It encodes CASRHLGLATDEQFF.

The chain recombines TRBV2 with TRBJ2-5, with D perhaps TRBD1 (5 bases). The V end was cut by 6 bases, the J end by 2 bases, with 16 bases between. The CDR3 spans 15 residues. CDR1 is SNHLY, CDR2 FYNNEI, per germline. The CDR3: CASRYETVLQETQYF. The CDR3 DNA follows: TGTGCCAGCAGGTACGAGACAGTTCTACAAGAGACCCAGTACTTC.

This chain connects TRBV18 to TRBJ2-1, with 8 bases that match TRBD2. There are 18 residues in the CDR3. CDR1 and CDR2 from the germline V gene are KGHSH and LQKENI. V was clipped by 4 bases and J by 6 bases; unmatched bases: 17. The CDR3 is CASSQRAGTGGLANEQFF. The CDR3 nucleotides read TGTGCCAGCTCACAGCGAGCGGGAACGGGAGGGCTAGCCAATGAGCAGTTCTTC. Together with reference TRBV18 and TRBJ2-1, the CDR3 gives the full variable domain: NAGVMQNPRHLVRRRGQEARLRCSPMKGHSHVYWYRQLPEEGLKFMVYLQKENIIDESGMPKERFSAEFPKEGPSILRIQQVVRGDSAAYFCASSQRAGTGGLANEQFFGPGTRLTVL.

This clone was found many times. This sequence joins TRBV27 and TRBJ2-4, with D hard to call. Germline V gene data show CDR1 as MNHEY and CDR2 as SMNVEV (reference sequence). The CDR3 loop spans 16 amino acids. V shed 3 bases and J shed 2 bases, with 14 bases lying between them. The CDR3 here is CASSLRGMSTKNIQYF. CDR3 sequence (DNA): TGTGCCAGCAGTTTGCGCGGTATGTCGACCAAAAACATTCAGTACTTC.

CDR3 region: CASSIGGEQPQHF. CDR3 nucleotide sequence: TGTGCCAGCAGTATCGGGGGGGAGCAGCCCCAGCATTTT. The chain carries TRBV6-6 and TRBJ1-5; TRBD1 is a possible D gene (5 bases). CDR1 and CDR2 (germline): MNHNY, SVGAGI (reference sequence). The CDR3 sequence is 13 residues long. V was trimmed by 5 bases and J by 7 bases, leaving 12 bases between them.

The J gene is TRBJ2-7, the V gene TRBV19; TRBD2 matches 8 bases. Trimming at V came to 3 bases and at J to 3 bases, leaving 7 bases not matched to a gene. The germline V gene encodes CDR1 LNHDA and CDR2 SQIVND (reference sequence). The CDR3 spans 15 residues. The CDR3 sequence: CASSIERGPGYEQYF. The CDR3 DNA follows: TGTGCCAGTAGTATCGAGCGGGGGCCGGGCTACGAGCAGTACTTC.

This CDR3 is CASSYTGETQYF. CDR3 bases: TGTGCCAGCAGCTATACGGGAGAGACCCAGTACTTC. V and J are TRBV7-6 and TRBJ2-5; D unresolved. Germline-derived CDR1 and CDR2 are SGHVS and FNYEAQ. The length of the CDR3 is 12 residues. V was shortened by 4 bases and J by 4 bases, with 7 bases between the two germline ends.

As for this clone: This may be a read error, as it is one base from a much larger clone. CDR3 loop: CASSFRGGFNEQYF. The CDR3 coding sequence is TGTGCCAGCAGTTTCCGGGGGGGGTTTAATGAGCAGTACTTC. V is TRBV27 and J is TRBJ2-7; 8 bases agree with TRBD2. Germline CDR1 reads MNHEY; CDR2 reads SMNVEV (reference sequence). The CDR3 contains 14 residues. J gave up 7 bases and V 3 bases, and 8 bases lay outside the gene matches.

The chain links TRBV7-8 to TRBJ2-5, with D possibly matching TRBD2 (6 bases). V dropped 5 bases and J dropped 4 bases, with 17 bases sitting between them. The CDR3 length is 15 residues. Per germline, CDR1 SGHVS and CDR2 FQNEAQ. The CDR3 DNA is TGTGCCAGCAGCCCTCGGACTAATAAGAGAGAGACCCAGTACTTC. Encoded protein: CASSPRTNKRETQYF.

This clone has a handful of counts. This chain uses TRBV15 with TRBJ2-1; 8 bases map to TRBD1. Germline CDR1 and CDR2: LNHNV and YYDKDF (reference sequence). This CDR3 is built from 17 residues. V dropped 0 bases and J dropped 3; count of bases not matched to a gene: 7. The CDR3 region has the DNA TGTGCCACCAGCAGAGAATCATCAGGACAGGGCTACAATGAGCAGTTCTTC. Amino acids: CATSRESSGQGYNEQFF.

V gene TRBV5-1 combines with J gene TRBJ2-3; D could derive from TRBD1 or TRBD2 (5 bases each). With 8 bases removed from V and 4 bases from J, the gap between germline ends came to 14 bases. The CDR3 spans 13 residues. Looked up from germline, CDR1 is SGHRS and CDR2 is YFSETQ. This CDR3 is CASLARGADTQYF. CDR3 nucleotide sequence: TGCGCCAGTTTGGCCCGAGGGGCAGATACGCAGTATTTT.

This chain connects TRBV6-5 to TRBJ2-7, with D perhaps TRBD1 (5 bases). CDR3 length: 16 amino acids. In germline, CDR1 is MNHEY, CDR2 SVGAGI. V gave up 2 bases and J gave up 0 bases, with 14 bases separating them. The CDR3, as DNA: TGTGCCAGCAGTTACCCTAAGACAGCCTACTCCTACGAGCAGTACTTC. The encoded protein is CASSYPKTAYSYEQYF.

This rearrangement joins TRBV29-1 to TRBJ2-3; no clear D gene. CDR3 length: 16 amino acids. V was cut by 5 bases and J by 4 bases, with 22 bases left in between. Germline values: CDR1 SQVTM, CDR2 ANQGSEA. The CDR3 region is CSVLRAATRISDTQYF. In nucleotides, the CDR3 is TGCAGCGTTTTACGGGCCGCCACCCGAATTTCAGATACGCAGTATTTT.

This clone was seen a few times. The chain couples TRBV29-1 to TRBJ1-2, with TRBD1 matching 9 bases. Germline CDR1 SQVTM, CDR2 ANQGSEA. There are 15 residues in the CDR3. V was pared by 8 bases and J by 8 bases, with 18 bases of the junction left unmatched. The CDR3: CSPVGVGQGTFGYTF. CDR3 nucleotides: TGCAGCCCCGTAGGGGTAGGACAGGGGACCTTCGGCTACACCTTC.

The CDR3, as DNA: TGTGCCAGCAGCTTATCCAATAAGGAGACCCAGTACTTC. This sequence encodes CASSLSNKETQYF. The chain links TRBV11-2 to TRBJ2-5; D remains unclear. The CDR3 has 13 amino acids. The V and J ends lost 2 bases and 5 bases respectively, with 9 bases between them. Germline V lookup: CDR1 SGHAT, CDR2 FQNNGV.